A selection of T cell receptor beta chains follows, all from one sample in a study of shared clonotypes between healthy human individuals. Repertoires were generated with immunoSEQ multiplex PCR, while TCRdb's copy carries only in-frame clones and drops some. The repertoire includes roughly 200,000 clones, roughly 70% of them detected once, and over 9.5% sits in the top ten. Sequencing was performed on memory CD4+ T cells sorted from blood. Receptor source: a man younger than 45 in good health. CDR3s include the opening cysteine and the closing phenylalanine or tryptophan.

CDR3aa: CASSRRASSYNEQFF
v_gene: TRBV5-1
j_gene: TRBJ2-1

CDR3aa: CASSLTSISGNTIYF
v_gene: TRBV27
j_gene: TRBJ1-3

CDR3aa: CASSQDGTSGRHNEQFF
v_gene: TRBV4-3
j_gene: TRBJ2-1

CDR3aa: CASSLVGGSNQPQHF
v_gene: TRBV7-9
j_gene: TRBJ1-5

CDR3aa: CASSLEGGIGVSYNEQFF
v_gene: TRBV5-1
j_gene: TRBJ2-1

CDR3aa: CASSPDLSTEQYF
v_gene: TRBV28
j_gene: TRBJ2-7

CDR3aa: CASSLRGYTQYF
v_gene: TRBV4-1
j_gene: TRBJ2-3

CDR3aa: CASSFSGAYNEQFF
v_gene: TRBV5-1
j_gene: TRBJ2-1

CDR3aa: CASKMVGLAGGGADTQYF
v_gene: TRBV28
j_gene: TRBJ2-3

CDR3aa: CASTYRGHSDEQFF
v_gene: TRBV28
j_gene: TRBJ2-1

CDR3aa: CAIRRLAEETQYF
v_gene: TRBV10-3
j_gene: TRBJ2-5

CDR3aa: CASSATTEGWTQYF
v_gene: TRBV9
j_gene: TRBJ2-5

CDR3aa: CASSLPLPGPRTSGKPGDEQFF
v_gene: TRBV5-1
j_gene: TRBJ2-1

CDR3aa: CASSLVLGSRGYTF
v_gene: TRBV5-4
j_gene: TRBJ1-2

CDR3aa: CASILYPQNQETQYF
v_gene: TRBV19
j_gene: TRBJ2-5

CDR3aa: CASSSYKSYEQYF
v_gene: TRBV7-9
j_gene: TRBJ2-7

CDR3aa: CASGGGGSTDTQYF
v_gene: TRBV25-1
j_gene: TRBJ2-3

CDR3aa: CASSPIDGTGLGNTIYF
v_gene: TRBV28
j_gene: TRBJ1-3

CDR3aa: CASSQVQGIDTEAFF
v_gene: TRBV4-3
j_gene: TRBJ1-1

CDR3aa: CASSSARNSGGGETQYF
v_gene: TRBV5-1
j_gene: TRBJ2-5

CDR3aa: CASSPKTGVNTEAFF
v_gene: TRBV7-2
j_gene: TRBJ1-1

CDR3aa: CASRGDALNTEAFF
v_gene: TRBV6-1
j_gene: TRBJ1-1

CDR3aa: CASSLATRVYNEQFF
v_gene: TRBV11-3
j_gene: TRBJ2-1

CDR3aa: CASSVGAGMIGQRKIYGYTF
v_gene: TRBV9
j_gene: TRBJ1-2

CDR3aa: CASSEDRGIYNEQFF
v_gene: TRBV6-1
j_gene: TRBJ2-1

CDR3aa: CSVATGLVSTDTQYF
v_gene: TRBV29-1
j_gene: TRBJ2-3

CDR3aa: CASTDREYSNQPQHF
v_gene: TRBV19
j_gene: TRBJ1-5

CDR3aa: CASSPNTYEQYF
v_gene: TRBV11-1
j_gene: TRBJ2-7

CDR3aa: CASSLFGRSETQYF
v_gene: TRBV5-4
j_gene: TRBJ2-5

CDR3aa: CASSRVVTGELFF
v_gene: TRBV5-1
j_gene: TRBJ2-2

CDR3aa: CASSLAFPEKLFF
v_gene: TRBV5-1
j_gene: TRBJ1-4

CDR3aa: CASSDEGTDNEQFF
v_gene: TRBV7-8
j_gene: TRBJ2-1

CDR3aa: CASSVASGRAGDTQYF
v_gene: TRBV9
j_gene: TRBJ2-3

CDR3aa: CATNRGQGIPTEAFF
v_gene: TRBV10-3
j_gene: TRBJ1-1

CDR3aa: CAISVQGKGGTQYF
v_gene: TRBV10-3
j_gene: TRBJ2-3

CDR3aa: CASSSPWPYQETQYF
v_gene: TRBV5-5
j_gene: TRBJ2-5

CDR3aa: CSVGDGSGSNQPQHF
v_gene: TRBV29-1
j_gene: TRBJ1-5

CDR3aa: CASSFLETQYF
v_gene: TRBV28
j_gene: TRBJ2-5

CDR3aa: CASSFKSYGVKNEQFF
v_gene: TRBV7-9
j_gene: TRBJ2-1

CDR3aa: CASSIPTQGTDTEAFF
v_gene: TRBV7-9
j_gene: TRBJ1-1

CDR3aa: CASSLLAGEETQYF
v_gene: TRBV5-1
j_gene: TRBJ2-5

CDR3aa: CASSLASGANVLTF
v_gene: TRBV5-5
j_gene: TRBJ2-6